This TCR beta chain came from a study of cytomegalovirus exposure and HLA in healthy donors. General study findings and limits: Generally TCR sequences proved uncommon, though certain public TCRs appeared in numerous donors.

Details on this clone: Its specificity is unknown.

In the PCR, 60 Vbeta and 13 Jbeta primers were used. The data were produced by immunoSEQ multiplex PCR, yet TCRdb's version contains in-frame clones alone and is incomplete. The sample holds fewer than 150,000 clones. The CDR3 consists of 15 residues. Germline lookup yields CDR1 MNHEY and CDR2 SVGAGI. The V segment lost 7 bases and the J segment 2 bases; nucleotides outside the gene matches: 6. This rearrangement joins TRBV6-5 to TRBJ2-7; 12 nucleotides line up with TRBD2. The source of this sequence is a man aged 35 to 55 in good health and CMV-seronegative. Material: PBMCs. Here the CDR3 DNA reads TGTGCCAGCACCTACGCTAGCGGGGGGGCCTACGAGCAGTACTTC. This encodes CASTYASGGAYEQYF.